This entry describes one T cell receptor beta chain. Its target is not known. This record comes from a study of shared clonotypes between healthy human individuals. The study's findings and limits: Naive subsets usually exceeded memory subsets in estimated richness. With several donors compared, about 5.2% of naive CD4 clonotypes were shared.

CDR1 and CDR2 (germline): MDHEN, SYDVKM. The CDR3 extends over 15 amino acids. After removal of 5 bases from V and 5 bases from J, the junction contained 11 bases not matched to a gene. Per the original methods: In the immunoSEQ data, sequences were junction-only and lacked quality scores, so filtering differed. Produced via immunoSEQ multiplex PCR; TCRdb's table is partial and in-frame only. Clone size and V and J calls were adopted from that table, with D and trimming inferred from the DNA. The sample gives hundreds of thousands of clones, around 73% of which show up once; under 2% is in the top ten.

The specimen was memory CD4+ T cells sorted from blood. Subset indicated: CD45RA-negative fraction. The sequence came from a woman between 25 and 40 years old in good health. V and J are TRBV28 and TRBJ2-5; 7 bases align to TRBD1. This CDR3 reads CASSPPQGGLETQYF. CDR3 sequence (DNA): TGTGCCAGCAGTCCACCACAAGGGGGCTTGGAGACCCAGTACTTC.